The 16 T cell receptor beta chains below all came from one sample that was sequenced in a study of T cell responses to AZD1222 COVID-19 vaccine. Data came from immunoSEQ multiplex PCR; TCRdb stores just in-frame clones and leaves some out. The sample has around 150,000 clones, roughly 89% seen once. Material: peripheral blood, obtained on day 0 of AZD1222 vaccination. The receptor set was obtained from an adult in good health.

The CDR3 nucleotides are TGTGCCAGCAGCGTAGGGGGCGGGAGAGGCCCCAATCGTGAGCAGTTCTTC. Residues: CASSVGGGRGPNREQFF. V is TRBV9 and J is TRBJ2-1; 7 nucleotides agree with TRBD2. The CDR3 is 17 residues long. V shed 0 bases, J shed 9 bases, and the junction held 15 bases outside the gene matches. Germline V gene lookup returns CDR1 SGDLS and CDR2 YYNGEE.

This clone was counted a single time. In DNA, the CDR3 is TGTGCCAGCAGCCTGGCAGGGGCTATCTTAGGGGACACTGAAGCTTTCTTT. Its translation: CASSLAGAILGDTEAFF. This chain connects TRBV7-2 to TRBJ1-1, with D perhaps TRBD1 (6 bases). The V gene's germline CDR1 is SGHTA and CDR2 FQGNSA. The V end was cut by 5 bases, the J end by 3 bases, with 22 bases between. This CDR3 contains 17 residues.

This sequence joins TRBV18 and TRBJ1-1; TRBD1 aligns across 7 bases. The germline V gene encodes CDR1 KGHSH and CDR2 LQKENI. V shed 6 bases and J 0 bases; nucleotides not matched to a gene: 1. The CDR3 runs 13 residues. Here the CDR3 reads CASSTGLNTEAFF. The CDR3 coding sequence is TGTGCCAGCTCGACAGGGCTGAACACTGAAGCTTTCTTT.

The genes are TRBV6-2 or TRBV6-3 and TRBJ1-1; unclear D gene. Trimming pared 6 bases from V and 6 bases from J, leaving 14 bases between. CDR1 MNHEY and CDR2 SVGEGT come from the germline V gene. The CDR3 runs 13 residues. CDR3 residues: CASSPEVASEAFF. The CDR3 DNA is TGTGCCAGCAGCCCCGAGGTTGCTTCTGAAGCTTTCTTT.

This chain links TRBV19 with TRBJ2-7, with 7 bases that match TRBD1. The CDR3 is made up of 14 amino acids. V shed 6 bases, J shed 6 bases, and the junction held 11 bases outside the gene matches. Germline V gene data show CDR1 as LNHDA and CDR2 as SQIVND (reference sequence). For the CDR3, the DNA is TGTGCCAGTAGCACGGGACAGAAGGTCTCCGAGCAGTACTTC. Protein sequence: CASSTGQKVSEQYF.

This clone is a singleton in its sample. The chain carries TRBV5-5 and TRBJ1-2, with a tentative D call TRBD1 (6 bases). Germline V lookup: CDR1 SGHKS, CDR2 YYEKEE (reference sequence). The CDR3 sequence is 16 residues long. Between the trimmed V and J ends, which lost 5 bases and 2 bases, there was a span of 19 bases. The DNA for the CDR3 is TGTGCCAGCAGACTAGCAGGGGCCGCGCCCAACTATGGCTACACCTTC. Its protein product is CASRLAGAAPNYGYTF.

Remarks on this clone: The same CDR3 arises from other DNA sequences in this sample as well. This chain connects TRBV28 to TRBJ2-7; possibly TRBD1 for D (5 bases). Between the trimmed V and J ends, which lost 2 bases and 3 bases, there was a span of 5 bases. The CDR3 consists of 12 residues. The germline V gene has CDR1 MDHEN and CDR2 SYDVKM. The CDR3 DNA follows: TGTGCCAGCAGTTTAAGGGGCTACGAGCAGTACTTC. This encodes CASSLRGYEQYF.

This chain joins TRBV9 and TRBJ2-3; 10 bases are shared with TRBD2. V shed 4 bases and J 0 bases; nucleotides not matched to a gene: 5. CDR1 and CDR2 from the germline V gene are SGDLS and YYNGEE. CDR3 length equals 16 residues. This CDR3 reads CASSFRLAGSTDTQYF. The DNA for the CDR3 is TGTGCCAGCAGCTTCCGACTAGCGGGTAGCACAGATACGCAGTATTTT.

The V and J genes are TRBV7-9 and TRBJ1-5, with D unresolved. Deletions cut 1 base from V and 2 bases from J, with 9 bases between. The CDR3 is 15 residues long. Germline V gene data show CDR1 as SEHNR and CDR2 as FQNEAQ (reference sequence). DNA of the CDR3: TGTGCCAGCAGCTTAGAGTCAGGACGCAATCAGCCCCAGCATTTT. Translation: CASSLESGRNQPQHF.

This chain links TRBV6-5 with TRBJ2-2; D not certain. The CDR3 extends over 16 amino acids. Germline V gene lookup returns CDR1 MNHEY and CDR2 SVGAGI. V dropped 0 bases and J dropped 8 bases, with 16 bases sitting between them. CDR3 DNA: TGTGCCAGCAGTTACTCGATGGGCCTCAATGGGGGGGAGCTGTTTTTT. Translated: CASSYSMGLNGGELFF.

This clone was detected once. V usage is TRBV9 and J usage is TRBJ2-1, with D perhaps matching TRBD2 (7 bases). The CDR3 contains 16 residues. Germline V lookup: CDR1 SGDLS, CDR2 YYNGEE. Trimming took off 0 bases at V and 4 bases at J, with 14 bases between the two ends. Here the CDR3 reads CASSVAGGGSYNEQFF. CDR3 in DNA: TGTGCCAGCAGCGTAGCCGGCGGGGGCTCTTACAATGAGCAGTTCTTC.

In DNA, the CDR3 is TGTGCCAGCAGCTTAAGGGAGAAGGCCTACAATGAGCAGTTCTTC. Translated, it gives CASSLREKAYNEQFF. V gene TRBV13 combines with J gene TRBJ2-1, with D possibly TRBD2 on 5 matching bases. The CDR3 extends over 15 amino acids. V dropped 2 bases and J dropped 2 bases, with 10 bases sitting between them. Per the germline V gene, CDR1 is PRHDT and CDR2 is FYEKMQ (reference sequence).

The chain uses TRBV2 and TRBJ1-2, with D unresolved. The CDR3 loop spans 10 amino acids. The germline gives CDR1 SNHLY, CDR2 FYNNEI. Between the trimmed V and J ends, which lost 7 bases and 3 bases, there was a span of 3 bases. As DNA, the CDR3 is TGTGCCAGCAATCACTATGGCTACACCTTC. It codes for CASNHYGYTF.

This clone was seen more than once but under ten times. This rearrangement joins TRBV19 to TRBJ1-2; perhaps TRBD1 as D (5 bases). Deletions cut 0 bases from V and 4 bases from J, with 12 bases between. The CDR3 is 15 residues long. Germline-derived CDR1 and CDR2 are LNHDA and SQIVND (reference sequence). CDR3 sequence: CASSIDLRGPYGYTF. The CDR3 nucleotides are TGTGCCAGTAGTATAGACTTAAGGGGCCCCTATGGCTACACCTTC.

Remarks on this clone: The sample contains more than one DNA sequence encoding this CDR3. The genes are TRBV4-1 and TRBJ2-2; D unclear. This CDR3 is built from 13 residues. Germline CDR1 and CDR2: MGHRA and YSYEKL. V was shortened by 4 bases and J by 1 base, with 4 bases between the two germline ends. CDR3 region: CASSPQNTGELFF. The CDR3 region has the DNA TGCGCCAGCAGCCCGCAGAACACCGGGGAGCTGTTTTTT.

The chain combines TRBV18 with TRBJ1-5, with 9 bases aligning to TRBD1. The germline V gene has CDR1 KGHSH and CDR2 LQKENI. Germline trimming cut 4 bases from V and 5 bases from J; bases unmatched to any gene: 3. The CDR3 spans 14 residues. The CDR3 here is CASSRTGEDQPQHF. The CDR3 DNA reads as TGTGCCAGCTCACGGACAGGGGAGGATCAGCCCCAGCATTTT.